These 5 T cell receptor beta chains came from one sample sequenced in a study of T cell repertoires in cytomegalovirus infection. The antigens these receptors bind are not known. TCRdb processed the reads anew with MiXCR; each CDR3 protein has one entry. The sample lists about 35,000 distinct CDR3 sequences, about 54% seen once, with about nine tenths in the top ten. The source was CD8+ T cells from cultured PBMCs, collected from culture after CMV antigen stimulation. These receptors were taken from a human donor in good health (CMV status not recorded). Some clones in this sample may be carry-over from other donors' samples.

This clonotype was counted ten times or more. This chain uses TRBV10-3 with TRBJ2-3, with D uncertain. Germline-derived CDR1 and CDR2 are ENHRY and SYGVKD. V was trimmed by 2 bases and J by 1 base, leaving 13 bases between them. CDR3 length: 16 residues. The CDR3 loop is CAISETFGVRTDTQYF. The CDR3, as DNA: TGTGCCATCAGTGAGACGTTTGGGGTCCGCACAGATACGCAGTATTTT.

The chain combines TRBV7-4 with TRBJ2-5; the D is unclear. Per the germline V gene, CDR1 is SGHVT and CDR2 is SQSDAQ. Trimming stripped 1 base from V and 4 bases from J, with 10 bases between. The length of the CDR3 is 14 residues. The CDR3 here is CASSLEASGETQYF. DNA for the CDR3: TGTGCCAGCAGCTTAGAAGCCTCTGGAGAGACCCAGTACTTC.

The CDR3 DNA follows: TGTGCCAGCAGCTTAGACCGAAAAGGGAGACCGACTCCAGAAGAGACCCAGTACTTC. Translation gives CASSLDRKGRPTPEETQYF. The chain carries TRBV7-9 and TRBJ2-5; possible D gene TRBD2, 5 bases. Germline V CDR1 and CDR2: SEHNR, FQNEAQ (reference sequence). Trimming shortened V by 1 base and J by 3 bases, and 24 bases separated the two germline ends. This CDR3 region has 19 residues.

This clonotype was counted between two and nine times. The chain combines TRBV11-2 with TRBJ2-2; D possibly corresponds to TRBD2 (5 bases). The ends were cut back, 5 bases at V and 3 bases at J, with 13 bases in the middle. This CDR3 contains 15 residues. The germline gives CDR1 SGHAT, CDR2 FQNNGV. CDR3 nucleotides: TGTGCCAGCAGCGCTAGCCCCCTTGACACCGGGGAGCTGTTTTTT. Translating gives CASSASPLDTGELFF.

This clonotype was seen only a few times. This chain links TRBV7-6 with TRBJ2-1; 7 bases map to TRBD1. J was trimmed by 2 bases and V by 5 bases; bases with no gene match: 6. This CDR3 is 15 amino acids long. Germline V CDR1 and CDR2: SGHVS, FNYEAQ. The DNA for the CDR3 is TGTGCCAGCAGCCCGCCGGGACAGACCTACAATGAGCAGTTCTTC. This sequence encodes CASSPPGQTYNEQFF.